Described below is a single T cell receptor beta chain sequence and its context. Its target antigen remains unknown. It has no much larger one-base neighbor in the sample; base qualities were not kept. This entry is derived from a study of T cell responses to AZD1222 COVID-19 vaccine listed by TCRdb under 2021. In terms of the full investigation: A total of roughly 240 trial participants underwent TCR sequencing, of whom some 210 received two doses of AZD1222 and some 25 received two doses of the MenACWY control vaccine. Trial participants were enrolled by age into 18-55, 56-69 and 70-plus year subgroups, with roughly 160, 29 and 62 TCR-sequenced participants respectively. Overall results and qualifications from the work: Spike-specific TCR breadth and depth rose significantly after two AZD1222 doses compared with day 0 and with MenACWY recipients. In the small 56-69-year group, the increase in depth fell short of significance, most likely because of low power. Participants were mostly white British, with more females than males. The authors suggested clonal diversity may have been underestimated. Reportedly, almost half of the unique spike-specific TCRs recognized epitopes lying outside the regions that are mutated in the B.1.351 and B.1.1.7 variants. Only five to seven AZD1222 recipients were SARS-CoV-2 seropositive at baseline, limiting conclusions about previously exposed vaccinees. Because no day 14 peak-response samples were available, the repertoires could be characterized only after the peak T cell response. The whole spike protein was spanned by vaccine-associated CD4 TCRs, and dominant responses were seen in regions 160-218 and 743-854.

The CDR3 regions of human TCRbeta chains were analyzed by immunosequencing. The study's own analysis went as follows. TCRs in the repertoires were matched against a reference library of SARS-CoV-2-specific TCRs that had been generated with the MIRA antigen-specificity platform. Breadth was defined as the fraction of unique TCRs that were SARS-CoV-2-associated. Depth was defined as the fraction of total T cells that were SARS-CoV-2-associated. Using the MIRA data, each spike-specific TCR was mapped to the spike region that the TCR reacts to and placed in a CD4 or CD8 class. Log10-transformed breadth and depth values were compared by one-way ANOVA with Sidak's multiple comparisons tests. TCRdb limited this immuneACCESS table to in-frame rearrangements with V and J called. A share of clones is missing; checked studies link under half to unresolved V genes, and the rest is unexplained. V and J calls and clone size are those listed in that table; D and trimming were worked out from the DNA. The sample records over 130,000 clones, 91% of which are singletons. 7% to 9% of the sample belongs to the ten largest clones.

Read against the paper, the sample's time point label means: about 28 days (+/-7) after the second vaccine dose. The sample's treatment or condition label is to be understood as: meningococcal conjugate vaccine given as trial control. The vaccinee samples were drawn from two UK trials, COV001 and COV002, one of which was a single-blind randomized controlled phase 2/3 trial testing AZD1222 (ChAdOx1 nCoV-19) in healthy adults. For TCRbeta chain sequencing, PBMC samples were collected from trial participants at day 0 and at day 28 after the second dose. Relative to germline, V is 0 bases shorter and J is 1 base shorter, with 9 bases between their ends. Spanning cysteine to phenylalanine, the CDR3 consists of 15 amino acids. Only the CDR3 portion is preserved as DNA: 45 bases, with reading frame beginning at the first base. Per the germline V gene, MGHRA is the CDR1 and YSYEKL is the CDR2.

Source: peripheral blood, taken 28 days after the second dose of the MenACWY control vaccine. The V and J genes are TRBV4-1 and TRBJ1-1; a tentative D match to TRBD1 spans 6 bases. This TCR derives from an adult who received the MenACWY meningococcal vaccine as a control. The nucleotides are TGCGCCAGCAGCCAAGATAAGGGGGGGAACACTGAAGCTTTCTTT. Translated, it gives CASSQDKGGNTEAFF.